This T cell receptor beta chain was sequenced in a study of cytomegalovirus exposure and HLA in healthy donors (TCRdb year 2017). For the wider study: An earlier analysis of fewer than 750 of the donors reported 276 Gb of sequence data and some 110 million unique TCR beta sequences obtained from 150 million to 200 million T cells. Roughly 300 gigabases of sequencing data and roughly 81 million unique TCR sequences made up an early release that covered some 640 HLA-typed donors. Among the roughly 400 genotyped donors, 81% belonged to the genetic ancestry cluster associated with self-reported Caucasian donors. The study aimed to test whether cataloging public T cell receptors could reveal signatures of past pathogen exposure. Using immunosequencing, the study profiled T cell repertoires from 666 subjects and related those repertoires to cytomegalovirus serostatus. In addition to the first cohort of around 670 subjects, a separate validation cohort of 120 different subjects was used. High-throughput TCR immunosequencing, statistical association of individual TCRs with disease status, and machine learning were combined to predict cytomegalovirus infection status. To study patterns of TCR occurrence, a later analysis re-analyzed previously published TCR beta repertoires from around 700 donors and added high-resolution HLA genotyping. Rather than drawing on any new phenotypic data, the later analysis identified candidate immune exposures from TCR beta sequences and the way those sequences occurred across donors. An earlier analysis of approximately 630 of the donors applied high-throughput TCR beta sequencing to assess whether each TCR beta V gene segment acted as functional or pseudogenic. Donor age, sex, ethnicity and CMV serostatus were compiled alongside the repertoire data. A later genetic analysis used genome-wide SNP genotypes for 398 of the 666 donors, treating that subset as a discovery cohort. Every repertoire in the discovery cohort had been generated on one and the same sequencing platform. HLA typing covered class I and class II loci at four-digit resolution. Typing coverage varied by locus: roughly 629-640 donors for A, B, C, DRB1 and DQB1; roughly 520 for DQA1; more than 600 for DPA1; 450 to 480 for DPB1. Several DR-DQ haplotypes were handled as single units for association and clustering because linkage in the cohort was strong. Among some 400 genotyped donors of the cohort, an average of roughly 230,000 unique TCR beta nucleotide sequences was sequenced per donor, of which about 18% were non-productive.

Relative to germline, V is 0 bases shorter and J is 0 bases shorter, with 18 bases between their ends. Including cysteine and phenylalanine, the CDR3 has 19 amino acids. Only the CDR3 DNA is retained, 57 bases long and in frame from the first base. Sequences LGHNA (CDR1) and YSLEER (CDR2) are obtained from the germline V gene. Findings and caveats that apply to the study as a whole: The presence/absence analyses assumed that sequencing depth was roughly uniform across donors, and that assumption may not be true. A further reported finding was that TCR beta sequences accurately predicted the HLA-A and HLA-B alleles for most subjects in the first cohort. Several of the top co-occurrence clusters appeared to be linked to parvovirus B19, influenza, CMV and Epstein-Barr virus, according to a later analysis. A group of highly shared sequence variants was considered likely to be a technical artifact of the sequencing pipeline. Because HLA typing was missing for some donors at each locus, association tests included only the typed subset. Correlated functional status among segregating V segments might be attributable to linkage disequilibrium, but an unknown experimental factor could not be ruled out. A later analysis associated about 17,000 TCR beta sequences with specific HLA alleles at a false discovery rate of 0.05. It was suggested by the authors that the approach could potentially be generalized to other disease states and immunological phenotypes. A later genetic analysis associated a missense DCLRE1C variant with V-gene and J-gene trimming of TCR beta chains, and an independent cohort replicated the association. A few of the identified cytomegalovirus-associated TCR beta chains were confirmed in vitro to be specific for cytomegalovirus antigens. The cohort was sequenced for TCR beta chains only, and without alpha or paired-chain data the features that could be detected were limited. The classifier was reported to diagnose cytomegalovirus status with high specificity and sensitivity in both the original cohort and the validation cohort. A later analysis found that TCR association rates varied across HLA loci, with DRB1 alleles showing the most associated TCRs and HLA-C alleles the fewest. Some IMGT-functional V segments, including TRBV6-2 and TRBV6-3, could not be told apart with the 87-base-pair reads, so those segments were excluded. In a later analysis, HLA-associated TCR beta chains showed more clonal expansion and lower generation probabilities than non-associated chains that were equally common. While some public TCRs were present in many individuals, most TCR sequences turned up only very rarely across donors. When HLA alleles, especially DR and DQ, strongly co-occurred, TCR associations were difficult to assign to individual alleles. Most CMV-associated TCR beta chains appeared to be HLA-restricted in a later analysis, and the HLA associations seemed to be driven largely by CMV exposure. Broadly in line with IMGT annotations, most TCR beta V segments showed up in productive rearrangements about 87% or about 30% of the time in an earlier analysis of some 590 of the donors. In the study, roughly 160 TCR beta chains were listed as associated with cytomegalovirus. Compared with the roughly 600-donor mean, donors in an Asian-associated ancestry cluster had fewer N-insertions in productive TCRs, according to a later genetic analysis. For the cohort, immune exposure information was limited to CMV serostatus. The earlier analysis of 587 of the donors excluded some 16 rarely observed V segments, including chromosome 9 orphons, because counts were too low.

Library creation used the immunoSEQ multiplex PCR assay. A mixture of 60 forward primers for TCR Vbeta segments and 13 reverse primers for TCR Jbeta segments was used in the multiplex PCR. A multiplex PCR assay on genomic DNA amplified the CDR3 region of rearranged TCR beta genes. On the Illumina HiSeq System, the amplified TCR beta libraries were sequenced as 87-base-pair reads. Per the source publication's procedure: A later analysis tallied 80 million to 95 million unique TCR beta chains across the 600 to 700 repertoires, and approximately 12 million of those chains were shared by two or more donors. Raw reads were error-corrected and collapsed into unique sequences with a nearest-neighbor algorithm that merged closely related sequences to remove PCR and sequencing errors. CDR3 sequences were aligned to IMGT reference sequences to assign V, D and J gene segments. For a sequence to be retained, at least a six-nucleotide match to both a V gene segment and a J gene segment was required. A rearrangement was called productive if the CDR3 had no stop codons and remained in frame with V and J, and every other rearrangement was called non-productive. Following IMGT convention, CDR3 was defined as the stretch from the second conserved V-encoded cysteine to the conserved J-encoded phenylalanine. Sequences without an unambiguous match to a single V gene segment were excluded from the earlier analysis of about 600 of the donors. In an earlier analysis of around 600 of the donors, V segments were called functional above 56.7% productive rearrangements and were called segregating when the between-donor standard deviation exceeded 5%. A statistical classification framework was built to diagnose cytomegalovirus status from the catalog of TCR beta chain sequences. V and J gene assignment, in a later analysis, came from comparing TCR nucleotide sequences with IMGT/GENE-DB human TR gene sequences. In a later analysis, CDR3 sequences and most-parsimonious VDJ recombination scenarios were assigned using the TCRdist pipeline. A later analysis defined each TCR beta chain by its CDR3 amino acid sequence plus V-gene family, and excluded reads lacking a unique V-gene family. In a later analysis, around 600 highly shared, low-generation-probability nucleotide sequences were removed to address suspected cross-contamination and a sequencing artifact. In a later analysis, a clonal expansion index for each public chain was calculated from normalized within-repertoire ranks of inferred template counts. A later analysis computed generation probabilities with a VDJ recombination model fitted to out-of-frame rearrangements, and checked the results against IGoR. In a later analysis, TCR-TCR, TCR-HLA and TCR-CMV co-occurrence was scored with hypergeometric tests, and a repertoire-size bias correction was applied to TCR pairs. In a later analysis, false discovery rates were estimated by permuting HLA or CMV assignments 20 times. In a later analysis, co-occurring TCRs were grouped with DBSCAN, and TCRdist sequence similarity was added when clustering was performed within HLA-allele-positive subsets. Repertoires with fewer than 30,000 or more than 120,000 public chains were left out of co-occurrence clustering, as were roughly five repertoires with anomalous nucleotide sharing. Entries here come from immuneACCESS through TCRdb and include only in-frame sequences with V and J called. Some clones fail to appear in such tables; in the studies checked, an unresolved V gene covers under half of the shortfall, and the cause of the remainder is unknown. For V, J and clone size, that table is used; D and trimming come from the DNA. The table for this sample lists 110,000 to 150,000 clones; about a tenth of them were counted only once. Over 1.5% of the sample belongs to the ten largest clones.

As for this clone: What antigen it recognizes has not been identified. No qualities accompany the bases; no much larger clone lies one base away.

The cohort was made up of hundreds of healthy bone marrow donors. At the time of sampling, all cohort members were nominally healthy, though unrecorded immune exposures were likely present. The donor tested CMV seronegative and was one of the 352 seronegative cohort members. Every donor gave a peripheral blood sample, and the peripheral blood mononuclear cells from that sample were used for TCR beta sequencing. Genomic DNA was extracted from the blood cell samples with the Qiagen DNeasy Blood Extraction Kit. The sequenced sample consisted of PBMCs. The chain uses TRBV4-3 and TRBJ1-5; no D segment can be confidently identified. The clonotype comes from a male donor in good health and CMV-seronegative. The CDR3 in this case is CASSQDLIAGAYSNQPQHF. The nucleotides are TGCGCCAGCAGCCAAGATCTAATAGCGGGCGCCTATAGCAATCAGCCCCAGCATTTT.